This T cell receptor (beta chain) emerged from a study of technical replicates of blood from a handful of donors (dated by TCRdb to the late 2010s). The library relied on the immunoSEQ multiplex PCR assay. Imported from immuneACCESS, the table was reduced by TCRdb to in-frame sequences with V and J called. These copies leave out some clones; in studies compared against another copy, an unresolved V gene accounts for under half, and the cause of the remainder is not known. Across this sample there are fewer than 60,000 clones, with 92% seen only once. The ten largest make up 3.5% to 5% of the sample. From the germline V gene, CDR1 is MNHNS and CDR2 is SASEGT. The CDR3 has 16 amino acids, counting the end cysteine and phenylalanine. Only CDR3 DNA remains: 48 bases, in frame from the first base. Germline trimming amounts to 3 bases on V and 4 bases on J, with 8 as the count of junction bases outside the gene matches.

Worth noting for this clone: Its antigen is still unknown. No much larger clone is present one base from it, and per-base qualities are unavailable.

Recombination joined TRBV6-1 with TRBJ2-1; the central 8 bases match TRBD1. Sequenced sample: PBMCs. This TCR was recovered from a human donor in good health. Some clones in this sample may be carry-over from other donors' samples. The CDR3 sequence is CASSEPWTGWYNEQFF. Read as DNA, the sequence is TGTGCCAGCAGTGAGCCGTGGACAGGGTGGTACAATGAGCAGTTCTTC.